This TCR beta chain emerged from a study of T cells in Graves' hyperthyroidism and ophthalmopathy. TCR beta CDR3 region amplification was performed from RNA transcripts. First-round RT-PCR targeting the TCR CDR3 was performed with the HTBI primer set. TCRdb called the multiplex PCR reads again in MiXCR, with one record for every CDR3 protein. Among about 740,000 distinct CDR3 sequences, 14% were seen once, and the ten largest hold approximately 10%. V trimming: 5 bases; J trimming: 2 bases; junction bases outside the gene matches: 8. Germline V lookup: CDR1 MNHEY, CDR2 SMNVEV (reference sequence). There are 16 residues in the CDR3. Study observations and caveats: Also found in blood were most expanded thyroid clonotypes above 0.001.

This clonotype has more than one count but fewer than ten. Its antigen is unknown. The TCR was taken from a woman between 18 and 29 years old with Graves' hyperthyroidism. The V gene is TRBV27, the J gene TRBJ2-7; 11 bases align to TRBD2. The sequencing sample was made of blood. This chain's CDR3 is CASSGRLAGIPYEQYF. CDR3 DNA: TGTGCCAGCAGTGGCCGACTAGCGGGAATCCCCTACGAGCAGTACTTC.